The 8 T cell receptor beta chains presented below share a single source sample, sequenced in a study of cytomegalovirus exposure and HLA in healthy donors. The PCR employed 60 Vbeta primers together with 13 Jbeta primers. TCRdb's copy holds only in-frame clones and misses some; the assay was immunoSEQ multiplex PCR. The sample shows around 150,000 clones, approximately 60% of them seen only once. Sequences were obtained from PBMCs. These TCRs come from a woman aged 60 to 75 in good health and CMV-seropositive.

The chain uses TRBV28 and TRBJ2-7, with 9 bases that match TRBD2. Losses at the gene ends were 6 bases for V and 3 bases for J; bases not matched to a gene: 9. CDR3 length equals 15 residues. The germline gives CDR1 MDHEN, CDR2 SYDVKM. The DNA of the CDR3 is TGTGCCAGCAGCTCAAGGGGTAGCGGGAGCTACGAGCAGTACTTC. Its translation is CASSSRGSGSYEQYF.

DNA for the CDR3: TGTGCCACCAAACACAGACCGGGACTAGCGGTCCTTCGCACAGATACGCAGTATTTT. The encoded protein is CATKHRPGLAVLRTDTQYF. The chain is built from TRBV28 and TRBJ2-3; TRBD2 aligns across 11 bases. Germline V gives CDR1 MDHEN, CDR2 SYDVKM. V was clipped by 10 bases and J by 1 base; unmatched bases: 19. The CDR3 totals 19 residues.

The chain links TRBV6-5 to TRBJ2-5; 7 nucleotides align to TRBD1. CDR3 length equals 13 residues. Per germline, CDR1 MNHEY and CDR2 SVGAGI. The V and J ends lost 8 bases and 4 bases, in that order; junction bases with no gene match: 7. As DNA, the CDR3 is TGTGCCAGCGGCCCAAGGGGGCGAGAGACCCAGTACTTC. Amino acids: CASGPRGRETQYF.

This chain joins TRBV6-5 and TRBJ1-1; 7 nucleotides agree with TRBD1. Germline values: CDR1 MNHEY, CDR2 SVGAGI. After removal of 5 bases from V and 4 bases from J, the junction contained 7 bases not matched to a gene. The CDR3 sequence is 14 residues long. This chain's CDR3 is CASSKQGGITEAFF. CDR3 DNA: TGTGCCAGCAGTAAACAAGGGGGCATCACTGAAGCTTTCTTT.

The CDR3 bases are TGTGCCAGCAGTTTAGTAGCGGGTAGGACAGATACGCAGTATTTT. This codes for CASSLVAGRTDTQYF. V usage is TRBV28 and J usage is TRBJ2-3; 7 bases line up with TRBD2. J gave up 3 bases and V 2 bases, and 5 bases lay outside the gene matches. CDR1 and CDR2 from the germline V gene are MDHEN and SYDVKM. This CDR3 is 15 amino acids long.

This clone has a handful of counts. The chain recombines TRBV11-2 with TRBJ2-5; 14 positions agree with TRBD2. The V gene end was trimmed by 6 bases and the J gene end by 0 bases; junction bases not matched to a gene: 6. This CDR3 is 17 amino acids long. Germline lookup yields CDR1 SGHAT and CDR2 FQNNGV. In nucleotides, the CDR3 is TGTGCCAGCAGGACTAGCGGGAGGGCCACCCACCAAGAGACCCAGTACTTC. Protein product: CASRTSGRATHQETQYF.

CDR3 region: CASSQLQETEAFF. The CDR3 nucleotides are TGCGCCAGCAGCCAGCTTCAGGAAACTGAAGCTTTCTTT. The chain has TRBV4-1 and TRBJ1-1; no clear D. The CDR3 has 13 amino acids. Germline-derived CDR1 and CDR2 are MGHRA and YSYEKL. V was trimmed by 3 bases and J by 5 bases, leaving 10 bases between them.

The chain employs TRBV7-7 and TRBJ2-5; D not resolved. This CDR3 region has 13 residues. V was cut by 1 base and J by 2 bases, with 5 bases left in between. CDR1 is SSHAT, CDR2 FNYEAQ, per germline (reference sequence). The CDR3 loop is CASSLVQQETQYF. The CDR3 bases are TGTGCCAGCAGCTTAGTGCAGCAAGAGACCCAGTACTTC.